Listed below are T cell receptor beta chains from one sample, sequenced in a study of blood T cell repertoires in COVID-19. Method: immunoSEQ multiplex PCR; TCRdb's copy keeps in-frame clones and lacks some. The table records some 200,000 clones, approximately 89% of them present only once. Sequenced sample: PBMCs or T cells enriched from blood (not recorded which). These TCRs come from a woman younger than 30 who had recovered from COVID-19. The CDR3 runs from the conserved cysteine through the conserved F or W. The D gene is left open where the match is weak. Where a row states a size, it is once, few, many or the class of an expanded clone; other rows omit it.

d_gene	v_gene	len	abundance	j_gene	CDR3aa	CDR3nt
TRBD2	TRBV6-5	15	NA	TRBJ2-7	CASSLTSGSDYEQYF	TGTGCCAGCAGCTTGACTAGCGGGAGCGACTACGAGCAGTACTTC
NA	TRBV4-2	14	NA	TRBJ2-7	CASRESAGAYEQYF	TGTGCCAGCAGGGAATCAGCGGGTGCCTACGAGCAGTACTTC
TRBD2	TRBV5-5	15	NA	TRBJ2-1	CASSLASSGNNEQFF	TGTGCCAGCAGCTTGGCGTCTAGCGGGAACAATGAGCAGTTCTTC
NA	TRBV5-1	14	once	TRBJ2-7	CAPPPQGRRYEQYF	TGCGCCCCCCCTCCACAGGGAAGAAGGTACGAGCAGTACTTC
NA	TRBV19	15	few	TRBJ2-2	CASSPTGPNTGELFF	TGTGCCAGTAGCCCAACAGGCCCGAACACCGGGGAGCTGTTTTTT
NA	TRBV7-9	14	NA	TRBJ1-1	CAGRADGQNTEAFF	TGTGCGGGCAGGGCGGACGGCCAGAACACTGAAGCTTTCTTT
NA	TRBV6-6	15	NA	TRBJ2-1	CASSMRGLEGNEQFF	TGTGCCAGCAGTATGCGGGGTCTGGAGGGCAATGAGCAGTTCTTC
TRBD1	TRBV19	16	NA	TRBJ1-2	CASRTNRDSNHYGYTF	TGTGCCAGTAGAACCAACCGGGACAGCAACCATTATGGCTACACCTTC
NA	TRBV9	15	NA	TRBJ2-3	CASSVGTTSTDTQYF	TGTGCCAGCAGCGTAGGGACAACTAGCACAGATACGCAGTATTTT
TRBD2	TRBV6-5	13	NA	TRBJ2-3	CASSLTRGDTQYF	TGTGCCAGCAGTTTGACGCGGGGGGATACGCAGTATTTT
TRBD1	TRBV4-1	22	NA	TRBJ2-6	CASSQRPRADRGTGSGANVLTF	TGCGCCAGCAGCCAAAGACCCCGGGCGGACAGGGGAACGGGGTCTGGGGCCAACGTCCTGACTTTC
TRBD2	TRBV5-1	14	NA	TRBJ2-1	CASSLLAGADEQFF	TGCGCCAGCAGCTTGCTAGCGGGAGCCGATGAGCAGTTCTTC
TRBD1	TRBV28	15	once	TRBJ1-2	CASIGTDRGRGGYTF	TGTGCCAGCATTGGAACGGACAGGGGCAGAGGTGGCTACACCTTC
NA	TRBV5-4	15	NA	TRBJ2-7	CASSPGQGGFGGQYF	TGTGCCAGCAGCCCGGGGCAGGGGGGATTTGGCGGGCAGTACTTC
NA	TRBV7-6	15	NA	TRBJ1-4	CASSRRGGGGEKLFF	TGTGCCAGCAGCCGCCGGGGGGGCGGAGGTGAAAAACTGTTTTTT
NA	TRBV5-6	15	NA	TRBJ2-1	CATTDGLRSYNEQFF	TGTGCCACTACGGACGGACTCCGCTCCTACAATGAGCAGTTCTTC
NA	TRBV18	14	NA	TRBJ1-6	CASSRDEGVSPLHF	TGTGCCAGCTCACGTGATGAGGGGGTTTCACCCCTCCACTTT
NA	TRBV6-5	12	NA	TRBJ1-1	CASSPTYTEAFF	TGTGCCAGCAGCCCGACATACACTGAAGCTTTCTTT
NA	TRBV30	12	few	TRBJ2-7	CAWGHTRNEQYF	TGTGCCTGGGGCCACACTAGAAACGAGCAGTACTTC
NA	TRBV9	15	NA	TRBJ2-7	CASSVDPRGIYEQYF	TGTGCCAGCAGCGTAGACCCTCGGGGGATCTACGAGCAGTACTTC
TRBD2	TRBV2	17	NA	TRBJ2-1	CASRDGTSGRGYNEQFF	TGTGCCAGCAGGGACGGGACTAGCGGGAGGGGCTACAATGAGCAGTTCTTC
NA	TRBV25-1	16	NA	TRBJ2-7	CASSGVSGNSSYEQYF	TGTGCCAGCAGTGGGGTTAGCGGAAATAGCTCCTACGAGCAGTACTTC
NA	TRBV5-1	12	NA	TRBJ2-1	CASSLGGYEQFF	TGCGCCAGCAGCTTGGGGGGCTATGAGCAGTTCTTC
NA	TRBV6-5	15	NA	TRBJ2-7	CASSYSGQGWYEQYF	TGTGCCAGCAGTTACTCAGGGCAGGGGTGGTACGAGCAGTACTTC
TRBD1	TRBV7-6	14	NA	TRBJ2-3	CASSLGTVTDTQYF	TGTGCCAGCAGCCTTGGGACAGTCACAGATACGCAGTATTTT
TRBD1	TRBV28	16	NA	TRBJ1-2	CASRGLPGQAFYGYTF	TGTGCCAGCAGAGGACTCCCGGGACAGGCTTTCTATGGCTACACCTTC
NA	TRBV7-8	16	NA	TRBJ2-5	CASSALGSGSQETQYF	TGTGCCAGCAGCGCCCTAGGTAGCGGTAGCCAAGAGACCCAGTACTTC
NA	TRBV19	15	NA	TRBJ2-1	CASSPGVGGYNEQFF	TGTGCCAGTAGCCCCGGGGTGGGTGGGTACAATGAGCAGTTCTTC
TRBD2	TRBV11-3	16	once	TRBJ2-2	CASSLVSGSLSGELFF	TGTGCCAGCAGCTTAGTTAGCGGGAGTCTATCCGGGGAGCTGTTTTTT
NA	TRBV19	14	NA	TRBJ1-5	CASSIVGAGQPQHF	TGTGCCAGTAGTATTGTGGGGGCAGGACAGCCCCAGCATTTT
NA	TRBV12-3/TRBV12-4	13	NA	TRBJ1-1	CASTPGGDTEAFF	TGTGCCAGCACCCCGGGGGGGGACACTGAAGCTTTCTTT
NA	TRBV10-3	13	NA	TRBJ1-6	CAISPGINSPLHF	TGTGCCATTTCCCCCGGGATTAATTCACCCCTCCACTTT
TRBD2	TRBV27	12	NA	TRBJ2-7	CASSPPGREQYF	TGTGCCAGCAGTCCCCCCGGGAGGGAGCAGTACTTC
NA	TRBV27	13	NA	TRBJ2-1	CASKRLVYNEQFF	TGTGCCAGCAAGAGACTAGTTTACAATGAGCAGTTCTTC
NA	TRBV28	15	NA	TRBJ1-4	CASRAGHRLGEKLFF	TGTGCCAGCAGGGCCGGACATCGGCTTGGGGAAAAACTGTTTTTT
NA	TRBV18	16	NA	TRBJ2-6	CASSPTASSGANVLTF	TGTGCCAGCTCACCAACAGCCTCCTCTGGGGCCAACGTCCTGACTTTC
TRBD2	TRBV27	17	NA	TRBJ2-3	CASSLSVSGSGTDTQYF	TGTGCCAGCAGTTTATCGGTTAGCGGGAGTGGCACAGATACGCAGTATTTT
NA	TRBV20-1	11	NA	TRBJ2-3	CSGGETDTQYF	TGCAGTGGGGGGGAAACAGATACGCAGTATTTT
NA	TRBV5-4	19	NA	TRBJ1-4	CASSLGGQLGGTTNEKLFF	TGTGCCAGCAGCTTGGGTGGACAACTTGGGGGCACAACTAATGAAAAACTGTTTTTT
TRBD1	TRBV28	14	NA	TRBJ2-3	CASSQTGNTDTQYF	TGTGCCAGCAGCCAGACAGGGAACACAGATACGCAGTATTTT
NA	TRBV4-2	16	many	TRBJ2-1	CASSQDIERAYNEQFF	TGTGCCAGCAGCCAAGATATCGAGCGGGCCTACAATGAGCAGTTCTTC
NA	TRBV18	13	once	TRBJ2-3	CASSQQGADTQYF	TGTGCCAGCTCTCAACAGGGTGCAGATACGCAGTATTTT
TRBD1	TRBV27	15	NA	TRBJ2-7	CASSPKGQATYEQYF	TGTGCCAGCAGCCCTAAGGGACAGGCCACCTACGAGCAGTACTTC
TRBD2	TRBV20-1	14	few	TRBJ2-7	CSASSGRTVHEQYF	TGCAGTGCTAGTAGCGGGAGGACCGTGCACGAGCAGTACTTC
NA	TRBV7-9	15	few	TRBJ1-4	CASSLVGQYNEKLFF	TGTGCCAGCAGCTTAGTTGGGCAGTATAATGAAAAACTGTTTTTT
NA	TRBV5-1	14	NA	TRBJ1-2	CASSLSQGGEGYTF	TGCGCCAGCAGCTTGTCTCAGGGAGGGGAGGGCTACACCTTC
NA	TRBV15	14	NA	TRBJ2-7	CATSRERKSYEQYF	TGTGCCACCAGCAGAGAGAGGAAATCCTACGAGCAGTACTTC
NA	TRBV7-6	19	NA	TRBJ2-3	CASSPRELFGPRGTDTQYF	TGTGCCAGCAGCCCCCGAGAGCTATTTGGCCCCCGGGGGACAGATACGCAGTATTTT